Reported below is one T cell receptor beta chain. The CDR3 is made up of 16 amino acids. Germline loops: CDR1 SGHTA, CDR2 FQGTGA. V lost 5 bases, J lost 2 bases, and 10 bases stayed unmatched. This specimen belongs to a study of T-cell memory formation after mild COVID-19. Across the whole study: The study found TCR clusters largely donor specific.

TCRdb re-called the 5' RACE reads through MiXCR, storing one row per CDR3 protein. In the table there are roughly 610,000 distinct CDR3 sequences, around 16% of which are singletons. The origin of this receptor is an adult woman who had mild COVID-19 (a few samples of this study predate the infection). Cell type and time point are not known. The sample consisted of PBMCs or a T cell subset sorted from them (not recorded which). This chain connects TRBV7-3 to TRBJ2-3; TRBD2 matches 7 bases. Here the CDR3 reads CASSLRGGGITDTQYF. CDR3 coding DNA: TGTGCCAGCAGCCTCCGGGGCGGGGGAATCACAGATACGCAGTATTTT.